Shown below are 19 T cell receptor beta chains from a single sample sequenced in a study of blood T cell repertoires in COVID-19. Data came from immunoSEQ multiplex PCR; TCRdb stores just in-frame clones and leaves some out. The sample yields around 40,000 clones, 79% seen once. Sequenced sample: peripheral blood. The receptor set was obtained from a man between 65 and 80 years old with acute or convalescent COVID-19.

The CDR3 nucleotides are TGTGCCAGCAGCACCGGACAGGGAAGGGAAAAACTGTTTTTT. This gives the protein CASSTGQGREKLFF. This rearrangement joins TRBV4-2 to TRBJ1-4, with 8 nucleotides matching TRBD1. The CDR3 is 14 residues long. Germline CDR1 LGHNA, CDR2 YNFKEQ. Germline trimming cut 5 bases from V and 8 bases from J; bases unmatched to any gene: 7.

The rearrangement links TRBV15 to TRBJ1-1, with 8 bases that match TRBD1. The CDR3 has 12 residues. Trimming took 9 bases from V and 3 from J; bases not matched to a gene: 3. Germline loops: CDR1 LNHNV, CDR2 YYDKDF (reference sequence). CDR3 DNA sequence: TGTGCCACGGGGACAGGTCACACTGAAGCTTTCTTT. It specifies CATGTGHTEAFF.

The V call is TRBV29-1, the J call TRBJ1-3; 8 bases map to TRBD1. Germline-derived CDR1 and CDR2 are SQVTM and ANQGSEA. V was clipped by 3 bases and J by 2 bases; unmatched bases: 3. The CDR3 contains 14 residues. CDR3 sequence reads: CSVEDREPGNTIYF. The CDR3 nucleotides read TGCAGCGTTGAGGACAGGGAACCTGGAAACACCATATATTTT.

This chain uses TRBV11-2 with TRBJ2-7; D gene ambiguous. The CDR3 is 14 residues long. V was shortened by 3 bases and J by 1 base, with 10 bases between the two germline ends. Germline V gene sequence: CDR1 SGHAT, CDR2 FQNNGV. The CDR3 protein is CASSFGHLSYEQYF. The CDR3 DNA sequence: TGTGCCAGCAGCTTTGGTCACCTATCCTACGAGCAGTACTTC.

The chain couples TRBV28 to TRBJ1-5; no definite D call. V was clipped by 2 bases and J by 5 bases, with 7 bases between them. The CDR3 covers 13 residues. CDR1 and CDR2 from the germline V gene are MDHEN and SYDVKM. The CDR3 nucleotides read TGTGCCAGCAGTTTAGTCCAGTATCAGCCCCAGCATTTT. Amino acids: CASSLVQYQPQHF.

This clone came up once. The genes are TRBV18 and TRBJ1-1, with D tentatively TRBD1 (5 bases). Germline CDR1 is KGHSH and CDR2 is LQKENI. The CDR3 has 15 residues. The germline V and J ends were trimmed by 1 base and 4 bases, with 13 bases remaining between them. CDR3 coding DNA: TGTGCCAGCTCACCACAAGGGCAGGGCGGCACTGAAGCTTTCTTT. Encoded protein: CASSPQGQGGTEAFF.

This clone was seen a few times. This chain joins TRBV28 and TRBJ1-3; D gene unclear. Germline assignment: CDR1 MDHEN and CDR2 SYDVKM. The CDR3 runs to 12 residues. V was cut by 6 bases and J by 3 bases, with 6 bases left in between. The CDR3 DNA follows: TGTGCCAGCAGCACGGTTGGAAACACCATATATTTT. Its protein is CASSTVGNTIYF.

The rearrangement links TRBV19 to TRBJ1-1, with 7 bases fitting TRBD1. CDR3 length equals 15 residues. CDR1 and CDR2 from the germline V gene are LNHDA and SQIVND (reference sequence). The junction had 2 bases not matched to a gene; V was cut back by 1 base and J by 0 bases. The CDR3 loop reads CASSIAGTVNTEAFF. The CDR3 nucleotides are TGTGCCAGTAGTATAGCCGGGACAGTGAACACTGAAGCTTTCTTT. The full variable domain, completed using reference TRBV19 and TRBJ1-1, is DGGITQSPKYLFRKEGQNVTLSCEQNLNHDAMYWYRQDPGQGLRLIYYSQIVNDFQKGDIAEGYSVSREKKESFPLTVTSAQKNPTAFYLCASSIAGTVNTEAFFGQGTRLTVV.

V usage is TRBV5-5 and J usage is TRBJ1-2; D call uncertain. Trimming stripped 2 bases from V and 5 bases from J, with 10 bases between. Germline-derived CDR1 and CDR2 are SGHKS and YYEKEE (reference sequence). The length of the CDR3 is 13 residues. The CDR3 sequence is CASSLPGTYGYTF. Written as DNA, the CDR3 is TGTGCCAGCAGCTTACCAGGCACGTATGGCTACACCTTC.

Regarding this clone: Different DNA sequences within this sample yield the same CDR3. This sequence joins TRBV5-1 and TRBJ1-4; 10 bases are shared with TRBD1. The CDR3 runs to 14 residues. Germline values: CDR1 SGHRS, CDR2 YFSETQ. V shed 5 bases, J shed 6 bases, and the junction held 4 bases outside the gene matches. In DNA, the CDR3 is TGCGCCAGCAGTTCCGGGACAGGGGATGAAAAACTGTTTTTT. As protein: CASSSGTGDEKLFF.

This clone was recorded once. The chain combines TRBV5-1 with TRBJ2-2; TRBD2 matches at 12 bases. V lost 5 bases to trimming and J lost 0 bases; unmatched junction nucleotides: 5. CDR3 size: 17 residues. Germline V gives CDR1 SGHRS, CDR2 YFSETQ. The CDR3 coding sequence is TGCGCCAGCAGGGCTAGCGGGAGGGCCGCGAACACCGGGGAGCTGTTTTTT. It codes for CASRASGRAANTGELFF. Using reference TRBV5-1 and TRBJ2-2 for the parts outside the CDR3, the full variable domain is KAGVTQTPRYLIKTRGQQVTLSCSPISGHRSVSWYQQTPGQGLQFLFEYFSETQRNKGNFPGRFSGRQFSNSRSEMNVSTLELGDSALYLCASRASGRAANTGELFFGEGSRLTVL.

CDR3 protein: CAIMAGSTDTQYF. CDR3 nucleotides: TGTGCCATCATGGCAGGGAGCACAGATACGCAGTATTTT. The chain couples TRBV10-3 to TRBJ2-3, with D possibly TRBD1 on 5 matching bases. The CDR3 is made up of 13 amino acids. The V gene's germline CDR1 is ENHRY and CDR2 SYGVKD. The V end lost 7 bases, the J end lost 0 bases, and 8 bases lay between the germline ends.

J is TRBJ1-4 and V is TRBV28; 8 bases are shared with TRBD1. The CDR3 is 15 amino acids. V gave up 5 bases and J gave up 7 bases; unmatched junction bases: 9. Germline V CDR1 and CDR2: MDHEN, SYDVKM. The CDR3 sequence: CASSPPGQGGEKLFF. DNA for the CDR3: TGTGCCAGCAGTCCGCCCGGACAGGGTGGTGAAAAACTGTTTTTT.

This chain uses TRBV6-5 with TRBJ1-2; TRBD1 matches 7 bases. The V segment lost 1 base and the J segment 4 bases; nucleotides outside the gene matches: 0. The CDR3 contains 13 residues. The germline CDR1 and CDR2 sequences are MNHEY and SVGAGI. The CDR3 DNA follows: TGTGCCAGCAGTTACTGGGACAGCTATGGCTACACCTTC. This encodes CASSYWDSYGYTF.

This clone was seen a handful of times. The chain uses TRBV16 and TRBJ2-1; 13 nucleotides match TRBD2. Trimming at V came to 5 bases and at J to 3 bases, leaving 4 bases not matched to a gene. CDR1 is KGHSY, CDR2 FQNENV, per germline. This CDR3 comprises 16 residues. In DNA form, the CDR3 reads TGTGCCAGCAGCGGGACTAGCGGGATCCTCTACAATGAGCAGTTCTTC. Amino acid sequence: CASSGTSGILYNEQFF.

V usage is TRBV10-3 and J usage is TRBJ2-7, with 10 positions matching TRBD2. This CDR3 contains 18 residues. V gave up 8 bases and J gave up 7 bases; unmatched junction bases: 23. CDR1 is ENHRY and CDR2 is SYGVKD in the germline V gene. This CDR3 reads CAIGEVRGSSGSLEEQYF. The CDR3 DNA reads TGTGCCATCGGGGAAGTGAGAGGATCTAGCGGGAGCCTGGAGGAGCAGTACTTC.

The chain combines TRBV3-1 (or the pseudogene TRBV3-2) with TRBJ1-2, with unresolved D. V was cut by 4 bases and J by 8 bases, with 20 bases left in between. The CDR3 has 15 amino acids. Germline CDR1 is LGHDT and CDR2 is YNNKEL (reference sequence). CDR3 sequence (DNA): TGTGCCAGCAGCCTCCCCGGAGAGAGGGTCGGGGGCTACACCTTC. Its protein is CASSLPGERVGGYTF.

This chain joins TRBV7-9 and TRBJ2-7; TRBD1 agrees at 10 bases. Germline lookup yields CDR1 SEHNR and CDR2 FQNEAQ (reference sequence). This CDR3 spans 15 amino acids. With V trimmed by 5 bases and J by 6 bases, 10 bases remained unmatched. CDR3: CASSRQGAVGVEQYF. The CDR3 DNA reads TGTGCCAGCAGCCGACAGGGGGCGGTCGGGGTCGAGCAGTACTTC.

This chain connects TRBV25-1 to TRBJ1-3; D is unresolved. CDR3 length: 14 amino acids. Germline V CDR1 and CDR2: MGHDK, SYGVNS. V lost 3 bases to trimming and J lost 0 bases, with 6 bases between them. DNA of the CDR3: TGTGCCAGCAGTGAGCCAGGCTCTGGAAACACCATATATTTT. As protein: CASSEPGSGNTIYF.